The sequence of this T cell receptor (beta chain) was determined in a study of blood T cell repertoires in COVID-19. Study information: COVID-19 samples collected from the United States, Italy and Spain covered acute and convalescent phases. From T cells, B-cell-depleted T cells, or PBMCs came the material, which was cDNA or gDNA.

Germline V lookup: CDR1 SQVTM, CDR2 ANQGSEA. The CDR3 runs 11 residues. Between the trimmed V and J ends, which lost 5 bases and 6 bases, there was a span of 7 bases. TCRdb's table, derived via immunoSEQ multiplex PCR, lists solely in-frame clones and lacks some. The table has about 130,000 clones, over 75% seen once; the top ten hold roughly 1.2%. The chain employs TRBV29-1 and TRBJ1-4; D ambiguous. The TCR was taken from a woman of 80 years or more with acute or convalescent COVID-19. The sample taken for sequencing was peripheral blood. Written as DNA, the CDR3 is TGCAGCGTTCACCAGGATGAAAAACTGTTTTTT. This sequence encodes CSVHQDEKLFF.